These 15 T cell receptor beta chains were sequenced from one sample in a study of early T cells in non-severe SARS-CoV-2 infection. TCRdb used MiXCR to reprocess the 5' RACE reads, holding one entry per CDR3 protein. The repertoire holds about 64,000 distinct CDR3 sequences, with 20% to 25% as singletons. The sample was whole blood, taken at baseline. All receptors come from an adult who was a healthcare worker with PCR-confirmed SARS-CoV-2 infection or an uninfected control (not recorded which).

This clonotype was seen only a few times. The chain combines TRBV5-4 with TRBJ1-1; D may be TRBD1 (5 bases). This CDR3 region has 14 residues. CDR1 and CDR2 from the germline V gene are SGHNT and YYREEE (reference sequence). V dropped 4 bases and J dropped 7 bases, with 17 bases sitting between them. In DNA form, the CDR3 reads TGTGCCAGCAGCCCAAGCGGCGGGGCGGTTGAAGCTTTCTTT. This codes for CASSPSGGAVEAFF.

The rearrangement uses TRBV7-6 and TRBJ2-3, with D possibly TRBD2 on 7 matching bases. V gave up 8 bases and J gave up 5 bases, with 23 bases separating them. From germline, CDR1 is SGHVS and CDR2 FNYEAQ. The CDR3 runs 16 residues. Written as DNA, the CDR3 is TGTGCCAGCTCGAAAGGTCACGGGGGGCGGAGAGATACGCAGTATTTT. Protein: CASSKGHGGRRDTQYF.

This clonotype was recorded a few times. The rearrangement joins TRBV18 to TRBJ1-1, with D perhaps TRBD1 (5 bases). The CDR3 spans 13 residues. Per germline, CDR1 KGHSH and CDR2 LQKENI. The V end was cut by 7 bases, the J end by 3 bases, with 12 bases between. The CDR3 region is CASYPGPHTEAFF. As DNA, the CDR3 is TGTGCCAGCTACCCGGGGCCGCACACTGAAGCTTTCTTT.

This clonotype was counted only a few times. The rearrangement joins TRBV30 to TRBJ2-3, with D hard to call. Per germline, CDR1 GTSNPN and CDR2 SVGIG (reference sequence). This CDR3 is built from 12 residues. Trimming pared 1 base from V and 3 bases from J, leaving 5 bases between. The CDR3 is CAWSGTTDTQYF. DNA for the CDR3: TGTGCCTGGAGTGGAACTACAGATACGCAGTATTTT.

This clonotype was counted only a few times. The chain recombines TRBV7-9 with TRBJ1-2; D is unresolved. The CDR3 is 14 residues long. V was cut by 3 bases and J by 3 bases, with 11 bases left in between. CDR1 is SEHNR, CDR2 FQNEAQ, per germline (reference sequence). In DNA form, the CDR3 reads TGTGCCAGCAGCTTTCAGGCGGTGGACTATGGCTACACCTTC. This gives the protein CASSFQAVDYGYTF.

The chain joins TRBV5-5 to TRBJ2-1, with 10 positions matching TRBD1. Germline V CDR1 and CDR2: SGHKS, YYEKEE (reference sequence). The junction had 12 bases not matched to a gene; V was cut back by 4 bases and J by 2 bases. The CDR3 runs 18 residues. The CDR3 loop is CASSGGQGFNVPYNEQFF. CDR3 bases: TGTGCCAGCAGCGGGGGACAGGGGTTTAACGTCCCCTACAATGAGCAGTTCTTC. The full variable domain, in which reference TRBV5-5 and TRBJ2-1 provide the parts outside the CDR3, is DAGVTQSPTHLIKTRGQQVTLRCSPISGHKSVSWYQQVLGQGPQFIFQYYEKEERGRGNFPDRFSARQFPNYSSELNVNALLLGDSALYLCASSGGQGFNVPYNEQFFGPGTRLTVL.

This clonotype was observed a few times. This chain connects TRBV27 to TRBJ2-7; 7 bases map to TRBD1. The germline V gene encodes CDR1 MNHEY and CDR2 SMNVEV (reference sequence). Trimming took 2 bases from V and 5 from J; bases not matched to a gene: 6. CDR3 length: 14 amino acids. The CDR3 protein is CASSLRQGGDEQYF. The CDR3 nucleotides are TGTGCCAGCAGTTTAAGACAGGGTGGAGACGAGCAGTACTTC.

The gene calls are TRBV7-9 and TRBJ2-7, with D hard to call. The CDR3 runs 13 residues. Germline V lookup: CDR1 SEHNR, CDR2 FQNEAQ (reference sequence). Trimming removed 10 bases at V and 7 bases at J, with 20 bases between. The CDR3 DNA reads TGTGCCACCCGTCCGGACCCCCTAGGAGAGCAGTACTTC. Translating it yields CATRPDPLGEQYF.

In its sample, this clonotype was seen a few times. This chain uses TRBV7-9 with TRBJ2-1; 9 bases map to TRBD2. In germline, CDR1 is SEHNR, CDR2 FQNEAQ (reference sequence). The CDR3 runs to 18 residues. V dropped 5 bases and J dropped 5; count of bases not matched to a gene: 16. The DNA of the CDR3 is TGTGCCAGCAGCCCTGCAAACGGTTTAGCGGGGGCCGACAATGAGCAGTTCTTC. Translation: CASSPANGLAGADNEQFF.

The chain joins TRBV12-3 or TRBV12-4 to TRBJ1-1; 7 nucleotides align to TRBD1. The CDR3 runs 15 residues. The junction had 9 bases not matched to a gene; V was cut back by 3 bases and J by 5 bases. This CDR3 is CASSFQTGAKTEAFF. As DNA, the CDR3 is TGTGCCAGCAGTTTTCAAACAGGGGCGAAGACTGAAGCTTTCTTT.

The rearrangement uses TRBV7-3 and TRBJ1-1; no clear D gene. The CDR3 covers 15 residues. Germline values: CDR1 SGHTA, CDR2 FQGTGA. V shed 5 bases and J shed 1 base, with 14 bases lying between them. The CDR3, as DNA: TGTGCCAGCAGCCGAATAGGTGGTGCGAACACTGAAGCTTTCTTT. As protein: CASSRIGGANTEAFF.

A few counts support this clonotype. This chain links TRBV2 with TRBJ1-1, with D tentatively TRBD1 (6 bases). The CDR3 covers 15 residues. Per the germline V gene, CDR1 is SNHLY and CDR2 is FYNNEI. Trimming stripped 6 bases from V and 0 bases from J, with 14 bases between. Here the CDR3 DNA reads TGTGCCAGCAGAGAACCGGGACACCTGAACACTGAAGCTTTCTTT. Translation gives CASREPGHLNTEAFF.

The chain couples TRBV5-1 to TRBJ1-2; D uncertain. The CDR3 extends over 15 amino acids. V shed 4 bases and J shed 0 bases, with 13 bases lying between them. The V gene's germline CDR1 is SGHRS and CDR2 YFSETQ. For the CDR3, the DNA is TGCGCCAGCAGCCCTGAGGGATTAGCTAACTATGGCTACACCTTC. The encoded protein is CASSPEGLANYGYTF.

The chain combines TRBV19 with TRBJ2-3, with D perhaps TRBD1 (5 bases). CDR3 length: 16 residues. CDR1 is LNHDA, CDR2 SQIVND, per germline (reference sequence). V was pared by 5 bases and J by 2 bases, with 17 bases between. CDR3 bases: TGTGCCAGTAGTTCTATCTGGGGCAGGGACACAGATACGCAGTATTTT. As protein: CASSSIWGRDTDTQYF.

The chain combines TRBV10-3 with TRBJ2-3, with 7 bases that match TRBD1. The CDR3 runs 15 residues. Germline CDR1 and CDR2: ENHRY and SYGVKD. V shed 3 bases and J 1 base; nucleotides not matched to a gene: 4. The CDR3 DNA is TGTGCCATCAGTGATGACAGGGCTGGCACAGATACGCAGTATTTT. This sequence encodes CAISDDRAGTDTQYF.